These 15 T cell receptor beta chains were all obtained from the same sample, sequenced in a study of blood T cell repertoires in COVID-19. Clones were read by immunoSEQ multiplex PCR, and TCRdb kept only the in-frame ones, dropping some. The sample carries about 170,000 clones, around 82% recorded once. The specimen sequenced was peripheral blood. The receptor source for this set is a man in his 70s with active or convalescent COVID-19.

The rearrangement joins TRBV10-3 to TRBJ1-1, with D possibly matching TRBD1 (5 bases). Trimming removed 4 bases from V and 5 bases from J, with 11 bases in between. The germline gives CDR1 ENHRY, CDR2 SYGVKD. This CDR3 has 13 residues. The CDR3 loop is CAISGRGETEAFF. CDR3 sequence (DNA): TGTGCCATCAGTGGAAGGGGTGAAACTGAAGCTTTCTTT.

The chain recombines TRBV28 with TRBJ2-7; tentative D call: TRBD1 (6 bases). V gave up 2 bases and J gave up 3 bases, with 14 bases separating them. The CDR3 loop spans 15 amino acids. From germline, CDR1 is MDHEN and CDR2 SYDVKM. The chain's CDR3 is CASSLRGNSGYEQYF. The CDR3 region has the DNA TGTGCCAGCAGTTTAAGGGGGAACAGTGGCTACGAGCAGTACTTC.

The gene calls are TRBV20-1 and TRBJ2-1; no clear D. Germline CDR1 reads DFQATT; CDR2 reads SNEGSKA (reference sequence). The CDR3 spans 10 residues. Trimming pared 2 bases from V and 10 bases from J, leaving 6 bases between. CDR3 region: CSARKAEQFF. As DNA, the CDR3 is TGCAGTGCTAGAAAAGCAGAGCAGTTCTTC.

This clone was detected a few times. The DNA of the CDR3 is TGTGCCAGCAGCCTCCCGGGACAGGGTATTAACGAGCAGTACTTC. Translation: CASSLPGQGINEQYF. The chain joins TRBV5-4 to TRBJ2-7, with 9 bases that match TRBD1. V lost 4 bases, J lost 5 bases, and 10 bases stayed unmatched. CDR1 is SGHNT and CDR2 is YYREEE in the germline V gene (reference sequence). This CDR3 has 15 amino acids.

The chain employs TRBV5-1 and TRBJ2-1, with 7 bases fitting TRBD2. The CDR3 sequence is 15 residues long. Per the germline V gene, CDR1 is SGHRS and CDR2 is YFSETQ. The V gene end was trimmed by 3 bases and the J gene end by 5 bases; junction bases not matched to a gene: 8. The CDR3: CASSSDPGRNNEQFF. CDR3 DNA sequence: TGCGCCAGCAGCTCGGACCCCGGGAGGAACAATGAGCAGTTCTTC.

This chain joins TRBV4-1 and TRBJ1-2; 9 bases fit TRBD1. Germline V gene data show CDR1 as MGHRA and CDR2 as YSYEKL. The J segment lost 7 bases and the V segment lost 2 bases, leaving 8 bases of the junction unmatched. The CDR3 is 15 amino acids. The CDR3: CASSQPRDRASGYTF. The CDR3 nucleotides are TGCGCCAGCAGCCAACCCAGGGACAGGGCGTCTGGCTACACCTTC.

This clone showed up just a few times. Written as DNA, the CDR3 is TGTGCCAGCAGTGGCGCGGTGAACACTGAAGCTTTCTTT. The encoded protein is CASSGAVNTEAFF. The V and J genes are TRBV2 and TRBJ1-1; D is ambiguous. The CDR3 runs 13 residues. Trimming pared 4 bases from V and 0 bases from J, leaving 6 bases between. The germline V gene has CDR1 SNHLY and CDR2 FYNNEI.

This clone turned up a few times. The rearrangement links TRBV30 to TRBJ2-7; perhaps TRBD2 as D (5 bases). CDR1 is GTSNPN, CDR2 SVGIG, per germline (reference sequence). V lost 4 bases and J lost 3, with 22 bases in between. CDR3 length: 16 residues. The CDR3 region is CAWTPRQRVRNYEQYF. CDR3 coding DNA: TGTGCCTGGACCCCTCGCCAGAGGGTACGCAACTACGAGCAGTACTTC.

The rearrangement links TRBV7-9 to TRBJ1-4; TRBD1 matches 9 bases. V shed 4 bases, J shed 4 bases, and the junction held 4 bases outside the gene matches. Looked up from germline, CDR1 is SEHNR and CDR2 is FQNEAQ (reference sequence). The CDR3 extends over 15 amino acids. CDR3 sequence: CASSSQGAHNEKLFF. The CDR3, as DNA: TGTGCCAGCAGCTCACAGGGGGCTCATAATGAAAAACTGTTTTTT. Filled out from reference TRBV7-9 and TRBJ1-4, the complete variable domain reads DTGVSQNPRHKITKRGQNVTFRCDPISEHNRLYWYRQTLGQGPEFLTYFQNEAQLEKSRLLSDRFSAERPKGSFSTLEIQRTEQGDSAMYLCASSSQGAHNEKLFFGSGTQLSVL.

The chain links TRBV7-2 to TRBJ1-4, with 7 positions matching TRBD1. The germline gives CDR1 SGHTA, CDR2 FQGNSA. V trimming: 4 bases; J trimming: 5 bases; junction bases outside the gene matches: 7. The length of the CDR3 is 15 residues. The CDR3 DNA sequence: TGTGCCAGCAGCTCGCGGACAGGACGGAATGAAAAACTGTTTTTT. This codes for CASSSRTGRNEKLFF.

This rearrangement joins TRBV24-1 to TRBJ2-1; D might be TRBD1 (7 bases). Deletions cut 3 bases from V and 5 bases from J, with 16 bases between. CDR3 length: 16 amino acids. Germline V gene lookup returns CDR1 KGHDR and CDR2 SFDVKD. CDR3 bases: TGTGCCACCAGTGATGGGGGCAGGGGGAGGAACAATGAGCAGTTCTTC. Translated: CATSDGGRGRNNEQFF.

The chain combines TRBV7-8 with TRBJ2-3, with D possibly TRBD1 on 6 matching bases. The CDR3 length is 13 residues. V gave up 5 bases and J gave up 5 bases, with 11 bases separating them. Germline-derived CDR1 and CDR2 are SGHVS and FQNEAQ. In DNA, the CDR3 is TGTGCCAGCAGCACCAGGGGTGGAGATACGCAGTATTTT. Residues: CASSTRGGDTQYF. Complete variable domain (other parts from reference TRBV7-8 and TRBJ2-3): GAGVSQSPRYKVAKRGQDVALRCDPISGHVSLFWYQQALGQGPEFLTYFQNEAQLDKSGLPSDRFFAERPEGSVSTLKIQRTQQEDSAVYLCASSTRGGDTQYFGPGTRLTVL.

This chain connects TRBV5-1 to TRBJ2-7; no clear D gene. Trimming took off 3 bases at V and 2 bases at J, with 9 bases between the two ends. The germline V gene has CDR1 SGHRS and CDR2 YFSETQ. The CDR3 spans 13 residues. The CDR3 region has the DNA TGCGCCAGCAGCTCCCCCGAGCCCTACGAGCAGTACTTC. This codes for CASSSPEPYEQYF.

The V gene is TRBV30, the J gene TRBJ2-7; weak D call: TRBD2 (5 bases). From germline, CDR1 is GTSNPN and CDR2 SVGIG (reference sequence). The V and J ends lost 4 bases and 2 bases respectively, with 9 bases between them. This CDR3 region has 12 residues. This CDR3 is CAWKASTYEQYF. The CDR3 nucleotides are TGTGCCTGGAAGGCTAGCACCTACGAGCAGTACTTC.

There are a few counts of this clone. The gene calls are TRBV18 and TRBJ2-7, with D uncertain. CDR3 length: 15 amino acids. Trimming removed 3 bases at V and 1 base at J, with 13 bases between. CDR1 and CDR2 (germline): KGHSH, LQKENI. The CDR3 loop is CASSPTREGSYEQYF. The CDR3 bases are TGTGCCAGCTCACCGACAAGAGAAGGATCCTACGAGCAGTACTTC.